The 17 T cell receptor beta chains below were found in one sample sequenced in a study of post-analysis software for immune sequencing data (dated by TCRdb to between 2015 and 2017). Library creation used PCR. Sequenced on an Illumina HiSeq 2500. To reduce PCR and sequencing biases, unique molecular identifiers were incorporated into the TCR beta cDNA libraries. The public reads were reanalyzed by TCRdb: fastp trimming at Q25, MiXCR alignment, in-frame beta chains only. Rows are unified per CDR3 protein, each entry keeping the most common DNA and genes. This sample has about 460,000 distinct CDR3 sequences in its table, and 40% to 55% of those were observed once. Of the sample, about an eighth falls within the top ten clones. What the authors observed across the whole study: Significantly higher frequencies in patients than in controls were found for about five TRBV segments, including TRBV5-6, TRBV5-1 and TRBV20-1.

No antigen has been assigned to these receptors. Sequenced: blood. The receptors were sampled from a girl between 10 and 17 years old with multiple sclerosis.

J is TRBJ2-1 and V is TRBV4-1; TRBD2 aligns across 8 bases. The germline gives CDR1 MGHRA, CDR2 YSYEKL. The CDR3 runs to 16 residues. After removal of 1 base from V and 7 bases from J, the junction contained 9 bases not matched to a gene. CDR3 sequence (DNA): TGCGCCAGCAGCCAAGTCGAAGTAGCGGGGCTTAATGAGCAGTTCTTC. Translation: CASSQVEVAGLNEQFF.

The chain has TRBV29-1 and TRBJ2-1; D gene unclear. The CDR3 covers 13 residues. Trimming left V 8 bases short and J 6 bases short, with 17 bases between. Germline values: CDR1 SQVTM, CDR2 ANQGSEA. DNA of the CDR3: TGCAGCATGGGGATGCTCGACCGCAATGAGCAGTTCTTC. Encoded protein: CSMGMLDRNEQFF.

A few counts support this clonotype. This chain links TRBV29-1 with TRBJ2-1; TRBD1 agrees at 9 bases. The CDR3 covers 15 residues. Unmatched junction bases numbered 14, after V lost 5 bases and J lost 9 bases. Germline V gives CDR1 SQVTM, CDR2 ANQGSEA. CDR3 amino acids: CSVPGGGTGYGEQFF. As DNA, the CDR3 is TGCAGCGTTCCTGGGGGCGGGACAGGGTATGGTGAGCAGTTCTTC.

The V call is TRBV19, the J call TRBJ1-1; unclear D gene. Between the trimmed V and J ends, which lost 7 bases and 0 bases, there was a span of 9 bases. The CDR3 extends over 13 amino acids. Germline CDR1 reads LNHDA; CDR2 reads SQIVND (reference sequence). CDR3 loop: CASNTRMNTEAFF. The CDR3 nucleotides are TGTGCCAGTAATACCCGCATGAACACTGAAGCTTTCTTT.

Only one count was recorded for this clonotype. V gene TRBV28 combines with J gene TRBJ2-1; no reliable D call. Per germline, CDR1 MDHEN and CDR2 SYDVKM. The CDR3 is 12 residues long. The V gene lost 11 bases and the J gene lost 7 bases, with 15 bases spanning the gap. The chain's CDR3 is CAGTFTENEQFF. CDR3 DNA: TGTGCCGGCACCTTTACAGAGAATGAGCAGTTCTTC.

V and J are TRBV5-1 and TRBJ1-1; D uncertain. The CDR3 covers 12 residues. Trimming removed 6 bases from V and 8 bases from J, with 14 bases in between. CDR1 and CDR2 from the germline V gene are SGHRS and YFSETQ. This CDR3 is CASNTKGREAFF. The CDR3 coding sequence is TGCGCCAGCAACACGAAAGGGAGGGAAGCTTTCTTT.

CDR3 coding DNA: TGTGCCAGCAGCGTCCCGAGCACAGATACGCAGTATTTT. It translates to CASSVPSTDTQYF. J is TRBJ2-3 and V is TRBV9; D is ambiguous. CDR3 length equals 13 residues. In germline, CDR1 is SGDLS, CDR2 YYNGEE. Trimming left V 2 bases short and J 0 bases short, with 4 bases between.

This clonotype has more than one count but fewer than ten. The V call is TRBV10-3, the J call TRBJ2-1, with 13 bases lining up with TRBD2. The V gene's germline CDR1 is ENHRY and CDR2 SYGVKD. The CDR3 has 15 amino acids. V lost 8 bases and J lost 5; bases outside the gene matches: 6. CDR3 coding DNA: TGTGCCATCGAAAAAGGGACTAGCGGGAACAATGAGCAGTTCTTC. The encoded protein is CAIEKGTSGNNEQFF.

The chain couples TRBV20-1 to TRBJ2-1; D is unclear. Germline V lookup: CDR1 DFQATT, CDR2 SNEGSKA (reference sequence). The CDR3 has 11 amino acids. V lost 3 bases, J lost 9 bases, and 9 bases lay in between. For the CDR3, the DNA is TGCAGTGCTAGGATGGGTACTGAGCAGTTCTTC. Its protein product is CSARMGTEQFF.

The chain couples TRBV28 to TRBJ2-1; 10 positions match TRBD1. Germline CDR1 MDHEN, CDR2 SYDVKM. The CDR3 is made up of 18 amino acids. J gave up 7 bases and V 2 bases, and 14 bases lay outside the gene matches. In DNA, the CDR3 is TGTGCCAGCAGTTTAAGGGGCCGGGACAGGGGAGGCCTAAATGAGCAGTTCTTC. Encoded protein: CASSLRGRDRGGLNEQFF.

The CDR3 reads CASSRSGTGVGDEQFF. CDR3 DNA sequence: TGTGCCAGCAGCCGATCCGGGACAGGGGTCGGTGATGAGCAGTTCTTC. The chain employs TRBV7-9 and TRBJ2-1, with TRBD1 identical over 10 bases. V gave up 5 bases and J gave up 8 bases; unmatched junction bases: 12. Germline V gene sequence: CDR1 SEHNR, CDR2 FQNEAQ (reference sequence). The CDR3 covers 16 residues. Full variable domain (outside the CDR3, taken from reference TRBV7-9 and TRBJ2-1): DTGVSQNPRHKITKRGQNVTFRCDPISEHNRLYWYRQTLGQGPEFLTYFQNEAQLEKSRLLSDRFSAERPKGSFSTLEIQRTEQGDSAMYLCASSRSGTGVGDEQFFGPGTRLTVL.

The CDR3 spells CASSQDAPQGAYNEQFF. The CDR3 nucleotides are TGCGCCAGCAGCCAAGATGCTCCCCAGGGGGCTTATAATGAGCAGTTCTTC. V and J are TRBV4-3 and TRBJ2-1, with 8 bases lining up with TRBD1. Germline trimming cut 0 bases from V and 7 bases from J; bases unmatched to any gene: 11. The V gene's germline CDR1 is LGHNA and CDR2 YSLEER. This CDR3 is built from 17 residues.

This chain connects TRBV5-6 to TRBJ1-1; D not certain. V was pared by 2 bases and J by 0 bases, with 14 bases between. This CDR3 is built from 16 residues. The germline V gene has CDR1 SGHDT and CDR2 YYEEEE. CDR3 in amino acids: CASSFEWDSMNTEAFF. CDR3 DNA: TGTGCCAGCAGCTTTGAATGGGATTCCATGAACACTGAAGCTTTCTTT.

This clonotype was picked up one time. The rearrangement joins TRBV27 to TRBJ2-7; perhaps D is TRBD1 or TRBD2 (7 bases each). Per germline, CDR1 MNHEY and CDR2 SMNVEV (reference sequence). The CDR3 covers 16 residues. The germline V and J ends were trimmed by 6 bases and 5 bases, with 23 bases remaining between them. The CDR3 is CASSRLAPGGDDEQYF. The DNA for the CDR3 is TGTGCCAGCAGCCGACTAGCTCCAGGGGGTGATGACGAGCAGTACTTC.

This chain links TRBV6-6 with TRBJ2-7; 7 bases are a match to TRBD1. The last part of the DNA fits TRBJ2-4 better; the J call may be wrong. The CDR3 spans 15 residues. CDR1 and CDR2 (germline): MNHNY, SVGAGI (reference sequence). The CDR3 DNA reads as TGTGCCAGCAGTTACCGGGACAGTCTTCAAAACATTCAGTACTTC. Protein sequence: CASSYRDSLQNIQYF.

J is TRBJ1-1 and V is TRBV7-2, with TRBD1 matching 8 bases. The CDR3 runs to 15 residues. The J segment lost 2 bases and the V segment lost 5 bases, leaving 7 bases of the junction unmatched. CDR1 SGHTA and CDR2 FQGNSA come from the germline V gene. The CDR3 region is CASSKKGQVNTEAFF. CDR3 in DNA: TGTGCCAGCAGCAAAAAGGGACAGGTTAACACTGAAGCTTTCTTT.

The gene calls are TRBV29-1 and TRBJ2-7; D is perhaps TRBD1 (6 bases). This CDR3 contains 13 residues. Trimming pared 6 bases from V and 3 bases from J, leaving 15 bases between. The germline CDR1 and CDR2 sequences are SQVTM and ANQGSEA. This chain's CDR3 is CSVAGTTIYEQYF. Here the CDR3 DNA reads TGCAGCGTCGCCGGGACAACGATCTACGAGCAGTACTTC.